These T cell receptor beta chains were read from a single sample in a study of cytomegalovirus exposure and HLA in healthy donors. The repertoire was sequenced with immunoSEQ multiplex PCR; TCRdb's copy has only in-frame clones and lacks some. The repertoire holds around 130,000 clones, with roughly 79% as singletons. The specimen was PBMCs. These receptors all come from a boy between 2 and 15 years old in good health and CMV-seronegative. Each CDR3 is given with its conserved first and last residue. A D gene is named only where the DNA matches it firmly. Some rows have no size entry. The others give once, few or many, or a class for an expanded clone.

v_gene,j_gene,len,abundance,d_gene,CDR3aa,CDR3nt
TRBV9,TRBJ1-1,15,few,NA,CASSPLEGHNTEAFF,TGTGCCAGCAGCCCCCTGGAGGGGCACAACACTGAAGCTTTCTTT
TRBV7-6,TRBJ1-5,18,once,NA,CASSGELRLGGSNQPQHF,TGTGCCAGCAGCGGAGAGCTTAGGTTGGGGGGAAGCAATCAGCCCCAGCATTTT
TRBV11-2,TRBJ1-2,18,NA,NA,CASSTSSGVFFINYGYTF,TGTGCCAGCAGCACTTCGTCGGGGGTATTTTTTATTAACTATGGCTACACCTTC
TRBV5-1,TRBJ1-2,17,NA,TRBD1,CASSFHPTGGDFYGYTF,TGCGCCAGCAGCTTCCACCCCACAGGGGGGGATTTCTATGGCTACACCTTC
TRBV11-2,TRBJ1-3,17,NA,TRBD1,CASSFQQGPSSGNTIYF,TGTGCCAGCAGCTTTCAACAGGGGCCAAGCTCTGGAAACACCATATATTTT
TRBV4-1,TRBJ1-1,14,few,NA,CASSQARWNTEAFF,TGCGCCAGCAGCCAAGCCAGGTGGAACACTGAAGCTTTCTTT
TRBV7-9,TRBJ1-1,15,NA,NA,CSSSPSSGGDPEAFF,TGTTCCAGCAGCCCCAGTAGTGGCGGGGATCCTGAAGCTTTCTTT
TRBV30,TRBJ1-3,14,NA,TRBD1,CAWSSGTGGNTIYF,TGTGCCTGGAGTAGTGGGACAGGGGGAAACACCATATATTTT
TRBV19,TRBJ1-5,15,once,NA,CASSISGVSNQPQHF,TGTGCCAGTAGTATCTCGGGGGTAAGCAATCAGCCCCAGCATTTT
TRBV7-9,TRBJ1-3,17,NA,TRBD1,CSSSSRTGVVGGNTIYF,TGTTCCAGCAGCTCGCGAACAGGGGTCGTCGGCGGAAACACCATATATTTT
TRBV5-6,TRBJ1-5,17,NA,NA,CASSFAGAGAGNQPQHF,TGTGCCAGCAGCTTCGCGGGGGCAGGGGCGGGCAATCAGCCCCAGCATTTT
TRBV2,TRBJ2-4,17,NA,TRBD2,CASSRVSRLAEENIQYF,TGTGCCAGCAGTCGCGTATCCAGACTAGCGGAAGAAAACATTCAGTACTTC
TRBV19,TRBJ2-1,15,NA,NA,CASSIDSVAGDEQFF,TGTGCCAGTAGTATAGATTCTGTGGCTGGTGATGAGCAGTTCTTC
TRBV7-8,TRBJ1-5,15,NA,NA,CASSLEGGSNQPQHF,TGTGCCAGCAGCTTAGAAGGGGGTAGCAATCAGCCCCAGCATTTT
TRBV27,TRBJ1-5,17,NA,TRBD1,CASSITGTEPRNQPQHF,TGTGCCAGCAGTATCACCGGGACAGAGCCCCGCAATCAGCCCCAGCATTTT
TRBV28,TRBJ1-1,15,NA,NA,CASSLPTAGNTEAFF,TGTGCCAGCAGTTTACCGACGGCGGGGAACACTGAAGCTTTCTTT
TRBV5-1,TRBJ2-1,16,NA,TRBD1,CASSLAARQGIGEQFF,TGCGCCAGCAGCTTGGCCGCGCGACAGGGTATAGGTGAGCAGTTCTTC
TRBV19,TRBJ1-1,14,NA,NA,CASSMRWQNTEAFF,TGTGCCAGTAGTATGAGGTGGCAGAACACTGAAGCTTTCTTT
TRBV29-1,TRBJ2-6,19,NA,TRBD1,CSVQLPRDSQPSGANVLTF,TGCAGCGTTCAACTACCTCGGGACAGCCAGCCTTCTGGGGCCAACGTCTTGACTTTC
TRBV18,TRBJ1-6,15,NA,NA,CASSPFSGANSPLHF,TGTGCCAGCTCACCATTTTCAGGGGCCAATTCACCCCTCCACTTT
TRBV27,TRBJ1-1,15,NA,TRBD1,CASSESGGWITEAFF,TGTGCCAGCAGTGAGTCAGGGGGCTGGATCACTGAAGCTTTCTTT
TRBV18,TRBJ1-2,13,NA,TRBD1,CASSPGQIYGYTF,TGTGCCAGCTCGCCGGGACAGATCTATGGCTACACCTTC
TRBV4-1,TRBJ2-3,16,once,TRBD2,CASSLAGGARTDTQYF,TGCGCCAGCAGCCTAGCCGGGGGGGCTAGGACAGATACGCAGTATTTT
TRBV4-1,TRBJ2-3,15,NA,TRBD2,CASSPGAGGVDTQYF,TGCGCCAGCAGCCCCGGGGCGGGGGGGGTAGATACGCAGTATTTT
TRBV7-2,TRBJ2-3,16,few,TRBD2,CASSLVPGGSEDTQYF,TGTGCCAGCAGCTTAGTGCCGGGGGGGAGTGAAGATACGCAGTATTTT
TRBV11-2,TRBJ2-3,17,NA,TRBD2,CASSSRLAGVRTDTQYF,TGTGCCAGCAGCAGCAGACTAGCGGGAGTACGGACAGATACGCAGTATTTT
TRBV5-4,TRBJ2-1,15,NA,TRBD2,CASSLGLAGATEQFF,TGTGCCAGCAGCTTAGGACTAGCGGGGGCGACCGAGCAGTTCTTC
TRBV7-7,TRBJ2-1,13,NA,TRBD2,CASSREAGDEQFF,TGTGCTAGCAGTAGAGAGGCGGGAGATGAGCAGTTCTTC
TRBV7-3,TRBJ1-6,15,NA,TRBD1,CASSLRQGSGSPLHF,TGTGCCAGCAGCTTAAGACAGGGTTCGGGGTCACCCCTCCACTTT
TRBV19,TRBJ1-6,15,NA,NA,CASNHPGDRNSPLHF,TGTGCCAGTAATCACCCAGGGGATCGTAATTCACCCCTCCACTTT
TRBV25-1,TRBJ2-1,18,NA,TRBD2,CASSEYPLAGGSYNEQFF,TGTGCCAGCAGTGAATATCCCTTAGCGGGCGGCTCCTACAATGAGCAGTTCTTC
TRBV6-5,TRBJ2-7,14,NA,TRBD2,CASSPGGPPYEQYF,TGTGCCAGCTCCCCGGGGGGGCCTCCCTACGAGCAGTACTTC
TRBV6-1,TRBJ2-5,15,NA,TRBD2,CASSDLAGEKETQYF,TGTGCCAGCAGTGACCTAGCGGGAGAGAAAGAGACCCAGTACTTC
TRBV4-2,TRBJ1-2,15,NA,NA,CASSQGTVPGYGYTF,TGTGCCAGCAGCCAAGGGACAGTCCCCGGGTATGGCTACACCTTC
TRBV12-5,TRBJ1-3,16,NA,NA,CASALGPAASGNTIYF,TGTGCTAGTGCCCTGGGCCCAGCCGCCTCTGGAAACACCATATATTTT
TRBV2,TRBJ2-5,15,NA,NA,CASAKLAEMEETQYF,TGTGCCAGCGCGAAACTAGCAGAGATGGAAGAGACCCAGTACTTC
TRBV9,TRBJ1-4,15,few,NA,CASSVEEGANEKLFF,TGTGCCAGCAGCGTAGAGGAAGGGGCTAATGAAAAACTGTTTTTT
TRBV6-6,TRBJ2-5,15,NA,TRBD1,CASSYRTGGHETQYF,TGTGCCAGCAGTTACCGGACAGGGGGGCACGAGACCCAGTACTTC
TRBV19,TRBJ1-1,15,NA,TRBD1,CASSPWGQGHTEAFF,TGTGCCAGTAGTCCTTGGGGACAGGGGCACACTGAAGCTTTCTTT
TRBV9,TRBJ1-1,13,NA,NA,CASSVDGDPPAFF,TGTGCCAGCAGCGTAGATGGAGACCCGCCGGCTTTCTTT
TRBV11-2,TRBJ2-1,16,NA,TRBD1,CASSITGGKGDNEQFF,TGTGCCAGCAGCATCACAGGGGGCAAAGGGGACAATGAGCAGTTCTTC
TRBV19,TRBJ1-2,13,NA,NA,CASSLEPRRQNTF,TGTGCCAGTAGTCTTGAACCGAGACGACAAAACACCTTC
TRBV19,TRBJ2-2,16,NA,TRBD2,CASSKTAGGPTGELFF,TGTGCCAGTAGTAAGACGGCGGGAGGGCCCACCGGGGAGCTGTTTTTT
TRBV19,TRBJ1-2,13,NA,NA,CASSMGGLYGYTF,TGTGCCAGTAGTATGGGGGGTCTTTACGGCTACACCTTC
TRBV19,TRBJ2-7,18,NA,TRBD1,CASSIDSGISGGSYEQYF,TGTGCCAGTAGTATAGATAGTGGTATTTCAGGGGGATCCTACGAGCAGTACTTC
TRBV10-2,TRBJ2-1,16,NA,TRBD2,CASSEPRTERGHEQFF,TGCGCCAGCAGTGAGCCGAGGACCGAGCGGGGACATGAGCAGTTCTTC
TRBV4-1,TRBJ2-1,18,NA,TRBD2,CASSLTTGTSGAYNEQFF,TGCGCCAGCAGCCTCACCACGGGGACTAGCGGGGCCTACAATGAGCAGTTCTTC
TRBV4-2,TRBJ2-3,17,NA,NA,CASSRVTSERGTDTQYF,TGTGCCAGCAGTCGAGTAACTAGCGAGAGGGGGACAGATACGCAGTATTTT
TRBV4-2,TRBJ1-3,15,NA,NA,CASSQETASGNTIYF,TGTGCCAGCAGCCAAGAGACAGCCTCTGGAAACACCATATATTTT
TRBV4-2,TRBJ2-7,15,NA,NA,CASSQGLARSYEQYF,TGTGCCAGCAGCCAAGGGCTAGCGAGGAGCTACGAGCAGTACTTC
TRBV7-9,TRBJ1-2,14,few,NA,CASSPAGEGYGYTF,TGTGCCAGCAGCCCAGCGGGGGAGGGATATGGCTACACCTTC
TRBV9,TRBJ1-3,16,NA,NA,CASSERGLNSGNTIYF,TGTGCCAGCAGCGAAAGGGGCCTTAACTCTGGAAACACCATATATTTT
TRBV7-9,TRBJ1-5,17,NA,NA,CASSLAPWGRADQPQHF,TGTGCCAGCAGCTTAGCGCCTTGGGGCAGGGCCGATCAGCCCCAGCATTTT